The 21 T cell receptor beta chains below were found in one sample sequenced in a study of early stage breast cancer tumors. Some clones are missing from TCRdb's copy, which holds only in-frame ones; the method was immunoSEQ multiplex PCR. The data contain about 25,000 clones, less than 75% of them singletons. The specimen was breast tumor tissue. All receptors come from a person between 60 and 69 years old with breast cancer.

The gene calls are TRBV7-2 and TRBJ1-2; possible D gene TRBD1, 6 bases. The CDR3 covers 12 residues. The V gene's germline CDR1 is SGHTA and CDR2 FQGNSA. V lost 7 bases, J lost 7 bases, and 13 bases lay in between. CDR3 amino acids: CASNPGQGGYTF. The CDR3 region has the DNA TGTGCCAGCAATCCGGGACAAGGTGGCTACACCTTC.

The DNA for the CDR3 is TGTGCCAGCAGCTTTTACCGGGTAGAATACAATGAGCAGTTCTTC. Translated: CASSFYRVEYNEQFF. The gene calls are TRBV28 and TRBJ2-1, with D hard to call. Per germline, CDR1 MDHEN and CDR2 SYDVKM. Deletions cut 6 bases from V and 4 bases from J, with 16 bases between. The CDR3 runs 15 residues.

The chain combines TRBV19 with TRBJ1-5; 7 bases are a match to TRBD1. Germline V gene data show CDR1 as LNHDA and CDR2 as SQIVND (reference sequence). Germline trimming cut 6 bases from V and 2 bases from J; bases unmatched to any gene: 4. The CDR3 runs 14 residues. The CDR3 nucleotides are TGTGCCAGTAGCTATGACAGGGGCAATCAGCCCCAGCATTTT. Its protein product is CASSYDRGNQPQHF.

This chain links TRBV7-2 with TRBJ2-7; 7 nucleotides align to TRBD2. The germline V gene encodes CDR1 SGHTA and CDR2 FQGNSA. With V trimmed by 5 bases and J by 12 bases, 7 bases remained unmatched. The CDR3 has 11 amino acids. CDR3 in DNA: TGTGCCAGCAGCCCAGGGAGGGTCACGTACTTC. Translated, it gives CASSPGRVTYF.

The rearrangement uses TRBV7-9 and TRBJ1-2; a possible D gene is TRBD1 (6 bases). Trimming removed 4 bases from V and 4 bases from J, with 13 bases in between. The CDR3 consists of 14 residues. CDR1 and CDR2 (germline): SEHNR, FQNEAQ (reference sequence). Here the CDR3 DNA reads TGTGCCAGCAGCTCCCGGACAGAAGGCTATGGCTACACCTTC. Protein sequence: CASSSRTEGYGYTF.

This chain uses TRBV30 with TRBJ2-3; 12 bases are shared with TRBD2. After removal of 3 bases from V and 3 bases from J, the junction contained 1 base not matched to a gene. The germline gives CDR1 GTSNPN, CDR2 SVGIG (reference sequence). This CDR3 spans 14 amino acids. CDR3 bases: TGTGCCTGGAGCGGACTAGCGGGAACAGATACGCAGTATTTT. This translates into CAWSGLAGTDTQYF.

This clone was observed a handful of times. The chain carries TRBV14 and TRBJ2-1; D not resolved. CDR1 and CDR2 (germline): SGHDN, FVKESK. The CDR3 has 11 residues. With 1 base removed from V and 15 bases from J, the gap between germline ends came to 10 bases. CDR3 DNA: TGTGCCAGCAGCCAAGGAGTCTCCCGGTTCTTC. Protein: CASSQGVSRFF.

This clone was counted only a few times. This sequence joins TRBV19 and TRBJ1-2; possibly TRBD1 for D (6 bases). V was cut by 10 bases and J by 0 bases, with 15 bases left in between. The CDR3 length is 14 residues. Germline V gives CDR1 LNHDA, CDR2 SQIVND (reference sequence). The CDR3 region is CAIRSTGSNYGYTF. In DNA form, the CDR3 reads TGTGCCATCCGCTCGACAGGATCTAACTATGGCTACACCTTC.

This clone was observed a handful of times. The chain carries TRBV29-1 and TRBJ1-2, with unresolved D. The CDR3 sequence is 11 residues long. The V and J ends lost 7 bases and 0 bases respectively, with 6 bases between them. CDR1 and CDR2 (germline): SQVTM, ANQGSEA. The CDR3 is CSGAANYGYTF. The CDR3 nucleotides read TGCAGCGGGGCAGCTAACTATGGCTACACCTTC.

The CDR3 sequence is CASSQSTGGTPYEQYF. The CDR3 bases are TGTGCCAGCAGCCAATCCACAGGGGGCACACCCTACGAGCAGTACTTC. This rearrangement joins TRBV7-8 to TRBJ2-7; 9 nucleotides align to TRBD1. This CDR3 is built from 16 residues. Germline lookup yields CDR1 SGHVS and CDR2 FQNEAQ. J lost 2 bases, V lost 5 bases, and 10 bases had no gene match.

The chain is built from TRBV19 and TRBJ1-1, with D hard to call. CDR3 length: 14 amino acids. The germline V and J ends were trimmed by 2 bases and 0 bases, with 7 bases remaining between them. Germline values: CDR1 LNHDA, CDR2 SQIVND (reference sequence). CDR3 coding DNA: TGTGCCAGTAGTATACAGACAATGAACACTGAAGCTTTCTTT. It translates to CASSIQTMNTEAFF.

The chain is built from TRBV7-2 and TRBJ1-2, with a possible D match to TRBD1 (6 bases). V dropped 6 bases and J dropped 0 bases, with 20 bases sitting between them. The germline V gene encodes CDR1 SGHTA and CDR2 FQGNSA. The CDR3 is 17 residues long. CDR3 in amino acids: CASSPGRGDYANYGYTF. The CDR3 DNA reads as TGTGCCAGCAGTCCGGGAAGGGGGGACTATGCTAACTATGGCTACACCTTC.

The chain is built from TRBV18 and TRBJ2-3; 8 bases match TRBD2. This CDR3 region has 16 residues. The V and J ends lost 6 bases and 3 bases, in that order; junction bases with no gene match: 11. The germline V gene encodes CDR1 KGHSH and CDR2 LQKENI. The CDR3 DNA is TGTGCCAGCTCCCCCTTTGGTGCGGGAGGAACAGATACGCAGTATTTT. It translates to CASSPFGAGGTDTQYF.

J is TRBJ2-1 and V is TRBV5-1, with 9 positions matching TRBD2. The CDR3 consists of 14 residues. J was trimmed by 7 bases and V by 0 bases; bases with no gene match: 2. CDR1 SGHRS and CDR2 YFSETQ come from the germline V gene. CDR3 region: CASSLVLAGNEQFF. The CDR3 DNA reads TGCGCCAGCAGCTTGGTTCTAGCGGGAAATGAGCAGTTCTTC.

V gene TRBV11-3 combines with J gene TRBJ1-1; D possibly corresponds to TRBD1 (5 bases). This CDR3 is built from 14 residues. CDR1 is SGHNT, CDR2 YENEEA, per germline. The V and J ends lost 2 bases and 6 bases respectively, with 13 bases between them. The CDR3 protein is CASSLLLGDSEAFF. The CDR3 bases are TGTGCCAGCAGCTTACTGTTGGGGGACTCTGAAGCTTTCTTT.

The V gene is TRBV6-5, the J gene TRBJ2-7; 11 positions agree with TRBD2. Per the germline V gene, CDR1 is MNHEY and CDR2 is SVGAGI. The V segment lost 6 bases and the J segment 4 bases; nucleotides outside the gene matches: 5. The CDR3 sequence is 14 residues long. The CDR3 DNA sequence: TGTGCCAGCAGCCCCGGGACTAGCGGTTACGAGCAGTACTTC. It yields the protein CASSPGTSGYEQYF.

The chain carries TRBV7-9 and TRBJ2-1, with D perhaps TRBD1 (5 bases). This CDR3 comprises 14 residues. CDR1 is SEHNR and CDR2 is FQNEAQ in the germline V gene (reference sequence). Trimming left V 3 bases short and J 0 bases short, with 6 bases between. The CDR3 nucleotides are TGTGCCAGCAGCTTCGACAGCTCCTACAATGAGCAGTTCTTC. Translated, it gives CASSFDSSYNEQFF.

The gene calls are TRBV2 and TRBJ1-5; D not certain. The germline gives CDR1 SNHLY, CDR2 FYNNEI. The CDR3 is 14 amino acids. The germline V and J ends were trimmed by 2 bases and 6 bases, with 11 bases remaining between them. CDR3: CASSENAGSQPQHF. The CDR3 DNA is TGTGCCAGCAGTGAAAATGCGGGGAGTCAGCCCCAGCATTTT.

The rearrangement links TRBV6-5 to TRBJ1-2; TRBD1 agrees at 7 bases. Trimming took 7 bases from V and 4 from J; bases not matched to a gene: 6. Germline CDR1 reads MNHEY; CDR2 reads SVGAGI. The CDR3 covers 13 residues. CDR3 coding DNA: TGTGCCAGCACTCCGGGACAGATCTATGGCTACACCTTC. This sequence encodes CASTPGQIYGYTF.

This clone was recorded many times. The chain has TRBV29-1 and TRBJ2-5; 14 nucleotides agree with TRBD2. Germline CDR1 SQVTM, CDR2 ANQGSEA. V lost 3 bases to trimming and J lost 5 bases; unmatched junction nucleotides: 8. The CDR3 runs 16 residues. In DNA, the CDR3 is TGCAGCGTTGACGGGACTAGCGGGAGCCCCCAGGAGACCCAGTACTTC. Amino acids: CSVDGTSGSPQETQYF.

In this sample, this clone turned up a few times. This rearrangement joins TRBV27 to TRBJ2-5, with 8 bases aligning to TRBD1. Germline trimming cut 2 bases from V and 5 bases from J; bases unmatched to any gene: 1. Germline CDR1 and CDR2: MNHEY and SMNVEV (reference sequence). The CDR3 extends over 13 amino acids. CDR3 DNA sequence: TGTGCCAGCAGTTTACAGGGGGCTGAGACCCAGTACTTC. This gives the protein CASSLQGAETQYF.